A selection of T cell receptor beta chains follows, all from one sample in a study of control samples from healthy donors and cancer patients. The protocol was immunoSEQ multiplex PCR, while the TCRdb copy is restricted to in-frame clones and leaves out a portion. This sample has some 94,000 clones, with about 89% found just once. Input material: PBMCs. These receptors were taken from a woman aged 50 to 65 with colorectal cancer. Both conserved end residues are part of each CDR3. A D gene is named only where the DNA matches it firmly. Clone sizes are given selectively: once, few, many, or a class where the clone is expanded.

j_call | clone_size | v_call | d_call | cdr3_aa | cdr3_nt
TRBJ1-2 | . | TRBV5-1 | TRBD1 | CASSFGQEDYGYTF | TGCGCCAGCAGCTTCGGACAGGAGGACTATGGCTACACCTTC
TRBJ1-4 | few | TRBV28 | . | CASSSTGLGEKLFF | TGTGCCAGCAGTTCAACAGGGCTAGGTGAAAAACTGTTTTTT
TRBJ1-2 | . | TRBV15 | . | CATSRDHRAYGYTF | TGTGCCACCAGCAGAGACCACAGGGCCTATGGCTACACCTTC
TRBJ1-5 | . | TRBV12-3/TRBV12-4 | . | CASSYGANQPQHF | TGTGCCAGCAGTTACGGGGCCAATCAGCCCCAGCATTTT
TRBJ2-6 | . | TRBV20-1 | . | CSASPPSLSGANVLTF | TGCAGTGCTAGTCCTCCGTCTTTATCTGGGGCCAACGTCCTGACTTTC
TRBJ2-3 | . | TRBV5-1 | TRBD2 | CASSLDSGEDTQYF | TGCGCCAGCAGCTTGGATAGCGGGGAAGATACGCAGTATTTT
TRBJ1-3 | . | TRBV6-1 | . | CASSEDPSGNTIYF | TGTGCCAGCAGTGAAGACCCCTCTGGAAACACCATATATTTT
TRBJ1-1 | once | TRBV7-9 | . | CASSRGAGTEAFF | TGTGCCAGCAGCCGGGGGGCGGGCACTGAAGCTTTCTTT
TRBJ2-1 | . | TRBV5-1 | TRBD2 | CASSFSGTSGNEQFF | TGCGCCAGCAGCTTCTCCGGGACTAGCGGGAATGAGCAGTTCTTC
TRBJ2-3 | . | TRBV12-3/TRBV12-4 | . | CASSFNTDTQYF | TGTGCCAGCAGTTTCAACACAGATACGCAGTATTTT
TRBJ2-3 | . | TRBV27 | . | CASSLTGLGTDTQYF | TGTGCCAGCAGCCTTACAGGGCTTGGCACAGATACGCAGTATTTT
TRBJ1-2 | . | TRBV6-1 | . | CASSELQNYGYTF | TGTGCCAGCAGTGAATTACAGAACTATGGCTACACCTTC
TRBJ2-5 | . | TRBV15 | TRBD2 | CATSSPGTSGGRTETQYF | TGTGCCACCAGCAGTCCCGGGACTAGCGGGGGTAGGACAGAGACCCAGTACTTC
TRBJ1-5 | . | TRBV28 | . | CASSQNQPQHF | TGTGCCAGCAGCCAGAATCAGCCCCAGCATTTT
TRBJ2-1 | . | TRBV30 | . | CAWSDPWEQFF | TGTGCCTGGAGTGACCCGTGGGAGCAGTTCTTC
TRBJ2-1 | . | TRBV28 | TRBD2 | CASRGLAGRNEQFF | TGTGCCAGCAGGGGACTAGCGGGGAGGAATGAGCAGTTCTTC
TRBJ1-5 | . | TRBV27 | . | CASSPTRPNQPQHF | TGTGCCAGCAGCCCCACAAGACCCAATCAGCCCCAGCATTTT
TRBJ2-1 | once | TRBV5-1 | . | CASTVDILARPNEQFF | TGCGCCAGCACCGTAGACATTCTGGCAAGACCCAATGAGCAGTTCTTC
TRBJ2-5 | . | TRBV7-2 | . | CASSRDIETQYF | TGTGCCAGCAGCCGGGACATAGAGACCCAGTACTTC
TRBJ2-1 | . | TRBV7-9 | TRBD1 | CASSTGTGKIRGNLYFEQFF | TGTGCCAGCAGCACCGGGACAGGGAAAATTCGGGGAAATCTGTATTTTGAGCAGTTCTTC
TRBJ2-5 | once | TRBV19 | TRBD2 | CASSIGSGTSWETQYF | TGTGCCAGTAGTATCGGATCCGGGACTAGCTGGGAGACCCAGTACTTC
TRBJ2-5 | . | TRBV30 | TRBD1 | CAWSPGQGSRETQYF | TGTGCCTGGAGCCCTGGACAGGGGAGTCGAGAGACCCAGTACTTC